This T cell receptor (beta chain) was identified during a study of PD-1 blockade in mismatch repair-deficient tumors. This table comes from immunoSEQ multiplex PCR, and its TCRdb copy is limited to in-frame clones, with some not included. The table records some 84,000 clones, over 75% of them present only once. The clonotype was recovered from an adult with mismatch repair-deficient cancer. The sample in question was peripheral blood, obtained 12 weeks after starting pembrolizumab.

CDR3 sequence: CASSFLATRSYEQYF. The DNA of the CDR3 is TGTGCCAGCAGTTTCCTGGCCACTCGCTCCTACGAGCAGTACTTC. The chain combines TRBV27 with TRBJ2-7; unclear D gene. The germline V and J ends were trimmed by 3 bases and 0 bases, with 12 bases remaining between them. Per germline, CDR1 MNHEY and CDR2 SMNVEV (reference sequence). The CDR3 consists of 15 residues.